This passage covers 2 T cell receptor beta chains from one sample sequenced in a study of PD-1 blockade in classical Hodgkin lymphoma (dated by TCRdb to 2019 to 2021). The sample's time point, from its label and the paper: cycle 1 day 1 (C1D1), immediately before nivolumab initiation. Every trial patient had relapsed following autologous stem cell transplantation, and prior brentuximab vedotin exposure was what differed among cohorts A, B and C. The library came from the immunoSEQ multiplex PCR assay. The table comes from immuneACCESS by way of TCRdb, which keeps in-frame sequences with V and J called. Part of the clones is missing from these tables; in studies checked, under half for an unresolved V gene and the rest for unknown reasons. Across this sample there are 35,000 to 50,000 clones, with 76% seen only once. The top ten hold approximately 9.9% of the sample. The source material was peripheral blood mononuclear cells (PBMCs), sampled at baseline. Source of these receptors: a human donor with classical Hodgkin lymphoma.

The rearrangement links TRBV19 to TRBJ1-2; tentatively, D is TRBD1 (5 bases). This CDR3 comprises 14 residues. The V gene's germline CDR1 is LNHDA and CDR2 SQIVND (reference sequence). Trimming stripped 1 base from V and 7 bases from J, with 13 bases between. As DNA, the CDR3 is TGTGCCAGTAGTATAGCCCCAGGGAGTGGTGGCTACACCTTC. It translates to CASSIAPGSGGYTF.

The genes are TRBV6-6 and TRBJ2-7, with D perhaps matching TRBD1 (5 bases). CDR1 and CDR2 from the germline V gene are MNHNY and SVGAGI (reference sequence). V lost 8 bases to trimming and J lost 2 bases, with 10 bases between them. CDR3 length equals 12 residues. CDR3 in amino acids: CASARGPYEQYF. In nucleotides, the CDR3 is TGTGCCAGCGCAAGGGGTCCCTACGAGCAGTACTTC.